This entry describes one T cell receptor beta chain. The record originates from a study of T cell changes during pregnancy in multiple sclerosis. The repertoire was sequenced with immunoSEQ multiplex PCR; TCRdb's copy has only in-frame clones and lacks some. The sample includes under 110,000 clones, about 91% of them seen just once. This CDR3 comprises 15 residues. CDR1 MDHEN and CDR2 SYDVKM come from the germline V gene. The V segment lost 5 bases and the J segment 4 bases; nucleotides outside the gene matches: 5. The rearrangement uses TRBV28 and TRBJ2-3; 11 bases agree with TRBD2. This sequence originates from a female donor with multiple sclerosis, enrolled in a pregnancy study. Specimen: peripheral blood, collected in the second trimester of pregnancy. CDR3: CASSQLAGVADTQYF. DNA for the CDR3: TGTGCCAGCAGTCAACTAGCGGGAGTCGCAGATACGCAGTATTTT.